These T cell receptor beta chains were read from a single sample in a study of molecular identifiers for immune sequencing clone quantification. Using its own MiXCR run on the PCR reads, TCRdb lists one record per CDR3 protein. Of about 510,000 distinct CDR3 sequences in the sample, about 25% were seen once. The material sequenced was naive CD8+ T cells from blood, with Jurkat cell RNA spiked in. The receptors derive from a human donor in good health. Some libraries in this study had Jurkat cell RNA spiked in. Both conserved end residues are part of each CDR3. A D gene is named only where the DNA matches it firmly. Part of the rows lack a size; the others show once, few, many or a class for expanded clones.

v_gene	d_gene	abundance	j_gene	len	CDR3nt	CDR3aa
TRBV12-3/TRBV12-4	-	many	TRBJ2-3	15	TGTGCCAGCAGTTTAAGTAGCCCGAGGGCAGATACGCAGTATTTT	CASSLSSPRADTQYF
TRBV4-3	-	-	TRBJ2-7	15	TGCGCCAGCGGCCAAGATCAGGGGACAATTTACGAGCAGTACTTC	CASGQDQGTIYEQYF
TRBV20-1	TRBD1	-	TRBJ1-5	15	TGCAGTGCCGCCTACCGGGACAGTTTAAATCAGCCCCAGCATTTT	CSAAYRDSLNQPQHF
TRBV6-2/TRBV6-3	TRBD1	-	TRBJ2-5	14	TGTGCCAGCAGTTACAATACAGGGGGGGAGACCCAGTACTTC	CASSYNTGGETQYF
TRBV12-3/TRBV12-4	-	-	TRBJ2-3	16	TGTACCAGCAGTCTATCCGGGACCTGGAGGACAGATACGCAGTATTTT	CTSSLSGTWRTDTQYF
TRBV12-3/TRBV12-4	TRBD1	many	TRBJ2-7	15	TGTGCCAGCAGTTCAACAGGGGTCCATACCTACGAGCAGTACTTC	CASSSTGVHTYEQYF
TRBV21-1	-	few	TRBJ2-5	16	TGTGCCAGCAGCAAAGCGGGGGACAGGGTCCAAGAGACCCAGTACTTC	CASSKAGDRVQETQYF
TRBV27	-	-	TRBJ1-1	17	TGTGCCAGCAGTCCCCTCGGGCCTAACGGCTTGAACACTGAAGCTTTCTTT	CASSPLGPNGLNTEAFF
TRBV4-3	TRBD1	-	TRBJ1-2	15	TGCGCCAGCAGCCAAGTCCTTCGGGACAGCTATGGCTACACCTTC	CASSQVLRDSYGYTF
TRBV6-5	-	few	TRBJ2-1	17	TGTGCCAGCAGTTTGGGGTTCCCGGGGGGCCTTGGGAATGAGCAGTTCTTC	CASSLGFPGGLGNEQFF
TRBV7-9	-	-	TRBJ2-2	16	TGTGCCAGCAGCTTAGTGCAGGGAAGGAACACCGGGGAGCTGTTTTTT	CASSLVQGRNTGELFF
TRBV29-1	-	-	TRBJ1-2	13	TGCAGCGTTGGTAAGGGGTTTCTAGCCGGCTACACCTTC	CSVGKGFLAGYTF
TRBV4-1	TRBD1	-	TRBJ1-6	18	TGCGCCAGCAGCCAAGCCGCTCAGGGGGCCCAACCCGGTTCACCCTTCCACTTT	CASSQAAQGAQPGSPFHF
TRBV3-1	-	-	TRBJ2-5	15	TGTGCCAGCAGCCCGACTCCGGTCGACAAAGAGACCCAGTACTTC	CASSPTPVDKETQYF
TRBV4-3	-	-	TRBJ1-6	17	TGCGCCAGCAGCCAAGATTCAGTTACAGCGACTAATTCACCCCTCCACTTT	CASSQDSVTATNSPLHF
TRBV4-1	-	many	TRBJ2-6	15	TGCGCCAGCAGCCAAGTTAACCCTGGGGCCAACGTCCTGACTTTC	CASSQVNPGANVLTF